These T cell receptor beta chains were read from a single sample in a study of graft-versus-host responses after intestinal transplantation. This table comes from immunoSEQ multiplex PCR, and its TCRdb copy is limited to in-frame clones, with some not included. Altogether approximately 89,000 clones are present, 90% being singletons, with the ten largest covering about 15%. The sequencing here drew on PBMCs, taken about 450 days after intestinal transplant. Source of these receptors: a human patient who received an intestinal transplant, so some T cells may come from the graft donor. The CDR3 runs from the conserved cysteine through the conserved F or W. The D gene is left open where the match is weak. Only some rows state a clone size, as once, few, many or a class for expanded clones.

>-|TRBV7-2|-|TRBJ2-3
TGTGCCAGCAGCTTAGGAGCGTTGGGAGTTTTCTCGGCGCAGTATTTT
CASSLGALGVFSAQYF
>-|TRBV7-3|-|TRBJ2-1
TGTGCCAGCAGCCCGCCTGGGGATGAGCAGTTCTTC
CASSPPGDEQFF
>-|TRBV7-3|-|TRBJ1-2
TGTGCCAGCAGCCCTTTCGGGGGGGCAGTCTATGGCTACACCTTC
CASSPFGGAVYGYTF
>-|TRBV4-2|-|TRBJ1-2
TGTGCCAGCAGCCAACTCCCAGACAACCCGAACTATGGCTACACCTTC
CASSQLPDNPNYGYTF
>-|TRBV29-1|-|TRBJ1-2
TGCAGCGCCATGGGGCCCAATGGGGGCTACACCTTC
CSAMGPNGGYTF
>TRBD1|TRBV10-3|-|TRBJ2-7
TGTGCCATCAGTGTGGGGACAGGCTACGAGCAGTACTTC
CAISVGTGYEQYF
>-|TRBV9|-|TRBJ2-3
TGTGCCAGCATCCTGGTCGATACGCAGTATTTT
CASILVDTQYF
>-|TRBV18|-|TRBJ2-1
TGTGCCAGCTCACCCGACAGAAACAATGAGCAGTTCTTC
CASSPDRNNEQFF
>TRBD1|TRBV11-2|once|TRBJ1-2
TGTGCCAGCAGCCGAATTGGACAGGGCGGACCGTATGGCTACACCTTC
CASSRIGQGGPYGYTF
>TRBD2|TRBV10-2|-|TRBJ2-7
TGCGCCATCTCGGGAACTAGCGTCTACGAGCAGTACTTC
CAISGTSVYEQYF
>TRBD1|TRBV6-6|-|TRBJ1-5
TGTGCCAGCAGTTCGGGGACAGGCTCTCAGCCCCAGCATTTT
CASSSGTGSQPQHF
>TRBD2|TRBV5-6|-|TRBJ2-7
TGTGCCAGCAGCTTGGTGACTAGCGGGCTCACCTACGAGCAGTACTTC
CASSLVTSGLTYEQYF
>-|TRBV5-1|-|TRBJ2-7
TGCGCCAGCAGCTTATCCATCTCCTACGAGCAGTACTTC
CASSLSISYEQYF
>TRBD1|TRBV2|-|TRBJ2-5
TGTGCCACTTGGACAGGGAATTATTGGGAGACCCAGTACTTC
CATWTGNYWETQYF
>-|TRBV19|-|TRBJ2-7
TGTGCCAGTAGTATAGCTAGCGCCTACGAGCAGTACTTC
CASSIASAYEQYF
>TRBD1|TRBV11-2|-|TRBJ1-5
TGTGCCAGCAACTCCGACAGGGTCGGATGCAATCAGCCCCAGCATTTT
CASNSDRVGCNQPQHF
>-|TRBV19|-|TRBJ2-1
TGTGCCAGTAGCGACTCGGGGGACTCCTACAATGAGCAGTTCTTC
CASSDSGDSYNEQFF
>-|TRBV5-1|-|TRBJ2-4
TGCGCCAGCAGTTTGGGGTCGAGCAACATTCAGTACTTC
CASSLGSSNIQYF
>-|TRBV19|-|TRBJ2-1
TGTGCCAGTACCCGAGGGGGTGCGATACCTTACAATGAGCAGTTCTTC
CASTRGGAIPYNEQFF
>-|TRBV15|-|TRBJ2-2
TGTGCCACCAGCAGAGACCTGGGCGGGGAGCTGTTTTTT
CATSRDLGGELFF
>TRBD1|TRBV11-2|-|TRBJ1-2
TGTGCCAGCAGCCGGGACAGGGTTCAATTGGGGGGCTACACCTTC
CASSRDRVQLGGYTF
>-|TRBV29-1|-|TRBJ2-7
TGCAGCGTTGTACGGGGATACGAGCAGTACTTC
CSVVRGYEQYF
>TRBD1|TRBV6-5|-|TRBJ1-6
TGTGCCAGCAGTATTGCCGGGACAGTTAACTCACCCCTCCACTTT
CASSIAGTVNSPLHF
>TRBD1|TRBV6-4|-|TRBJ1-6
TGTGCCAGCAGTGACGGACAGGGAGCCTCACCCCTCCACTTT
CASSDGQGASPLHF
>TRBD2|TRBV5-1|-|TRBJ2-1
TGCGCCAGCAGCCCCCAGCGGGGCAGGGATGAGCAGTTCTTC
CASSPQRGRDEQFF
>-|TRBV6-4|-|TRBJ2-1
TGTGCCAGCAGTGAGTGGGGGGATGACTACAATGAGCAGTTCTTC
CASSEWGDDYNEQFF
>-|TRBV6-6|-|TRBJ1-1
TGTGCCATTGAGGAGAACACTGAAGCTTTCTTT
CAIEENTEAFF
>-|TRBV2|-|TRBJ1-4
TGTGCCAGCAGTGTTGGAGAAAAACTGTTTTTT
CASSVGEKLFF
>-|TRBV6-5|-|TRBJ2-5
TGTGCCAGCAGTTATTCCGACTTTGGGCCAGAGACCCAGTACTTC
CASSYSDFGPETQYF
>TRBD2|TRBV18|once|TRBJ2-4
TGTGCCAGCTCACCCGGACTAGCGGCCAAAAACATTCAGTACTTC
CASSPGLAAKNIQYF
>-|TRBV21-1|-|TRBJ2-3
TGTGCCAGCAGCAAAGAAGTGCGGGGAAGCACAGATACGCAGTATTTT
CASSKEVRGSTDTQYF
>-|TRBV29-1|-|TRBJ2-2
TGCAGCGTTGAGACTGCGGACTCAAACACCGGGGAGCTGTTTTTT
CSVETADSNTGELFF
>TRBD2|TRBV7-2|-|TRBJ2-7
TGTGCCAGCAGCTTCCGACTAGCCGGTAAAGGGTCCTACGAGCAGTACTTC
CASSFRLAGKGSYEQYF
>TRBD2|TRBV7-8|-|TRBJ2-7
TGTGCCAGCAGCGAGACCCCAGTAGCGGGGTTTATCGAGCAGTACTTC
CASSETPVAGFIEQYF
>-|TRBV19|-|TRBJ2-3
TGTGCCAGTAGTACCCGCGCGTTTAGCACAGATACGCAGTATTTT
CASSTRAFSTDTQYF
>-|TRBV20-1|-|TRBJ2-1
TGCAGTGCTAGAGTCGATGAGCAGTTCTTC
CSARVDEQFF
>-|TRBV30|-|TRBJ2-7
TGTGCCTGGATAACCTCGGGTACCCTCTACGAGCAGTACTTC
CAWITSGTLYEQYF
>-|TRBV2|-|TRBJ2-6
TGTGCCAGCACCGACGGTACTGGGGCCAACGTCCTGACTTTC
CASTDGTGANVLTF
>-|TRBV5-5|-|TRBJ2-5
TGTGCCAGCAGCTTGGCCGGACCGGGGGCGGAGTACTTC
CASSLAGPGAEYF
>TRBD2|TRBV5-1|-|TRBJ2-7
TGCGCCAGCAGCTCCGGGACTAGCGGGTTCTCCTACGAGCAGTACTTC
CASSSGTSGFSYEQYF
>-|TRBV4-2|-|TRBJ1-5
TGTGCCAGCAGCCAATACCCGGGACTCAACAATCAGCCCCAGCATTTT
CASSQYPGLNNQPQHF
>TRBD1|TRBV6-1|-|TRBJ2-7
TGTGCCAGCAGTGAGCAGGGGGCCACCTACGAGCAGTACTTC
CASSEQGATYEQYF
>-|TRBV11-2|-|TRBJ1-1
TGTGCCAGCAGCTCCCTGGGGGGCTTCACTGAAGCTTTCTTT
CASSSLGGFTEAFF
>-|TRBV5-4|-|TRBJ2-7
TGTGCCAGCAGCTATGGGCGGGGAACCTACGAGCAGTACTTC
CASSYGRGTYEQYF
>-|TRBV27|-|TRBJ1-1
TGTGCCAGCAGTTTAGAGGGGGGGGCGAACACTGAAGCTTTCTTT
CASSLEGGANTEAFF
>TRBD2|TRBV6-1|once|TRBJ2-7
TGTGCCAGCAGTGAAGCTAGCGGGGGGGGATACGAGCAGTACTTC
CASSEASGGGYEQYF
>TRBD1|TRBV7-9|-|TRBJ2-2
TGTGCCAGCAGCCCAAGGACAGGGATAGGGGAGCTGTTTTTT
CASSPRTGIGELFF
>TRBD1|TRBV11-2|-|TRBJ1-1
TGTGCCAGCAGCTTCGCCCTCCGGGACAGCTCAGTTTACACTGAAGCTTTCTTT
CASSFALRDSSVYTEAFF
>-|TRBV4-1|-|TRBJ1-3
TGCGCCAGCAGCCAAGAAGAAACCTCTGGAAACACCATATATTTT
CASSQEETSGNTIYF